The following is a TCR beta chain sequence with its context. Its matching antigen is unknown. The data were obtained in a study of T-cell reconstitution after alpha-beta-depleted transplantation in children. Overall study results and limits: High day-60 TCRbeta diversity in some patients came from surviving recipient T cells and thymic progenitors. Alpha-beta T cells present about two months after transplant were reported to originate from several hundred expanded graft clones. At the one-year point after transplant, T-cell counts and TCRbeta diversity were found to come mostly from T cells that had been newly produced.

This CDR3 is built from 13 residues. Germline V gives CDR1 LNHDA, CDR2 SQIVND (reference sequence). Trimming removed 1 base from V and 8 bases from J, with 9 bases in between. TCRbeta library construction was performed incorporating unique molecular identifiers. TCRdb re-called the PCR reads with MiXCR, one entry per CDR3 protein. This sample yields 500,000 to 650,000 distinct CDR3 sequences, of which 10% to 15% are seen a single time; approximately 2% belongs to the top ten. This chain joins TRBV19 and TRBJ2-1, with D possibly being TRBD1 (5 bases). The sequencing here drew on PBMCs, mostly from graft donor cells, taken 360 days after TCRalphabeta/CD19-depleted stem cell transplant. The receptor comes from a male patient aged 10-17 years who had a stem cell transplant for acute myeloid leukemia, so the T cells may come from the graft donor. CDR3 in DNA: TGTGCCAGTAGTATAGCCCCAGGGTATGAGCAGTTCTTC. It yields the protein CASSIAPGYEQFF. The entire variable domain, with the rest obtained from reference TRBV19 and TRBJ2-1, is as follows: DGGITQSPKYLFRKEGQNVTLSCEQNLNHDAMYWYRQDPGQGLRLIYYSQIVNDFQKGDIAEGYSVSREKKESFPLTVTSAQKNPTAFYLCASSIAPGYEQFFGPGTRLTVL.